This TCR beta chain was found in a study of blood T cell repertoires in COVID-19. Looking at the study overall: Whether acute or convalescent, the COVID-19 samples came from the United States, Italy and Spain.

CDR1 is LNHDA and CDR2 is SQIVND in the germline V gene (reference sequence). The CDR3 totals 14 residues. The V gene lost 5 bases and the J gene lost 5 bases, with 14 bases spanning the gap. Libraries were prepared by immunoSEQ multiplex PCR; TCRdb keeps only in-frame clonotypes and omits some of them. This table has more than 35,000 clones, about 85% appearing once. The chain uses TRBV19 and TRBJ2-3; D possibly corresponds to TRBD1 (6 bases). The specimen sequenced was peripheral blood. This sequence originates from a woman aged 80 or over with acute or convalescent COVID-19. CDR3 nucleotides: TGTGCCAGTAGTTTAGGACAGCCCGGAGATACGCAGTATTTT. It codes for CASSLGQPGDTQYF.